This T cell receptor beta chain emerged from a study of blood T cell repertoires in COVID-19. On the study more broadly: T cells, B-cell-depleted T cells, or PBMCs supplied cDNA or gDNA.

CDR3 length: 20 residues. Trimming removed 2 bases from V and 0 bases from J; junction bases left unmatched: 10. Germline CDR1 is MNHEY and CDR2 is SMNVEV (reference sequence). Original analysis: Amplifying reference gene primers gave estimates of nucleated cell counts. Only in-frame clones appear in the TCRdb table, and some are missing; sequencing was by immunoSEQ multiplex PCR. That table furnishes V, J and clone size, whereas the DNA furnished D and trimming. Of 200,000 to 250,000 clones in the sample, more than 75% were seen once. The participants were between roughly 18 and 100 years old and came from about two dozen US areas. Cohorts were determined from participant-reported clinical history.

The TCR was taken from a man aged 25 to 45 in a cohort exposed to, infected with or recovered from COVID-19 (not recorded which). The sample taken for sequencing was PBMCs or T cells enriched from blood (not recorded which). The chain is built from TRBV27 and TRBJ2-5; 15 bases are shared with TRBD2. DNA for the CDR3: TGTGCCAGCAGTTTAACTGGACTAGCGGGAGGGCCCTCTGACCAAGAGACCCAGTACTTC. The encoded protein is CASSLTGLAGGPSDQETQYF.